Sample share makes the clone carrying this TCR beta chain medium-sized. The data were obtained in a study of OX40 agonist ivuxolimab in advanced cancers. Assay: immunoSEQ multiplex PCR; the TCRdb copy retains only in-frame clones and omits some. The repertoire holds tens of thousands of clones, with over 75% as singletons. The germline V gene has CDR1 SGHNT and CDR2 YYREEE (reference sequence). The CDR3 contains 13 residues. The ends were cut back, 0 bases at V and 5 bases at J, with 6 bases in the middle. The sequence derives from an adult with an advanced solid tumor such as melanoma, head and neck, liver or kidney cancer. The chain employs TRBV5-4 and TRBJ2-1, with D uncertain. The source material was CD4+ or CD8+ T cells sorted from blood, sampled in a trial of the OX40 agonist ivuxolimab. Here the CDR3 reads CASSLAADNEQFF. For the CDR3, the DNA is TGTGCCAGCAGCTTGGCCGCGGACAATGAGCAGTTCTTC.